This TCR beta chain was recorded in a study of blood T cell repertoires in COVID-19. At the level of the study: COVID-19 samples, acute and convalescent, were from the United States, Italy and Spain.

Authors' processing steps: How many nucleated cells were present was estimated from reference gene primer amplification. Method: immunoSEQ multiplex PCR; TCRdb's copy keeps in-frame clones and lacks some. From that table come the V and J calls and clone size; the DNA was used to work out D and trimming. Altogether 60,000 to 70,000 clones are present, over 80% being singletons, with the ten largest covering over 40%. Germline-derived CDR1 and CDR2 are MNHEY and SVGEGT. V lost 2 bases and J lost 0, with 23 bases in between. The CDR3 totals 20 residues. The sample was peripheral blood. The receptor's source is a human donor in a cohort sampled during active COVID-19. The chain uses TRBV6-2 or TRBV6-3 and TRBJ2-1, with D uncertain. In DNA, the CDR3 is TGTGCCAGCAGTTACCCACCTCAACGGTTTCAATTAAGCTCCTACAATGAGCAGTTCTTC. Translating gives CASSYPPQRFQLSSYNEQFF.